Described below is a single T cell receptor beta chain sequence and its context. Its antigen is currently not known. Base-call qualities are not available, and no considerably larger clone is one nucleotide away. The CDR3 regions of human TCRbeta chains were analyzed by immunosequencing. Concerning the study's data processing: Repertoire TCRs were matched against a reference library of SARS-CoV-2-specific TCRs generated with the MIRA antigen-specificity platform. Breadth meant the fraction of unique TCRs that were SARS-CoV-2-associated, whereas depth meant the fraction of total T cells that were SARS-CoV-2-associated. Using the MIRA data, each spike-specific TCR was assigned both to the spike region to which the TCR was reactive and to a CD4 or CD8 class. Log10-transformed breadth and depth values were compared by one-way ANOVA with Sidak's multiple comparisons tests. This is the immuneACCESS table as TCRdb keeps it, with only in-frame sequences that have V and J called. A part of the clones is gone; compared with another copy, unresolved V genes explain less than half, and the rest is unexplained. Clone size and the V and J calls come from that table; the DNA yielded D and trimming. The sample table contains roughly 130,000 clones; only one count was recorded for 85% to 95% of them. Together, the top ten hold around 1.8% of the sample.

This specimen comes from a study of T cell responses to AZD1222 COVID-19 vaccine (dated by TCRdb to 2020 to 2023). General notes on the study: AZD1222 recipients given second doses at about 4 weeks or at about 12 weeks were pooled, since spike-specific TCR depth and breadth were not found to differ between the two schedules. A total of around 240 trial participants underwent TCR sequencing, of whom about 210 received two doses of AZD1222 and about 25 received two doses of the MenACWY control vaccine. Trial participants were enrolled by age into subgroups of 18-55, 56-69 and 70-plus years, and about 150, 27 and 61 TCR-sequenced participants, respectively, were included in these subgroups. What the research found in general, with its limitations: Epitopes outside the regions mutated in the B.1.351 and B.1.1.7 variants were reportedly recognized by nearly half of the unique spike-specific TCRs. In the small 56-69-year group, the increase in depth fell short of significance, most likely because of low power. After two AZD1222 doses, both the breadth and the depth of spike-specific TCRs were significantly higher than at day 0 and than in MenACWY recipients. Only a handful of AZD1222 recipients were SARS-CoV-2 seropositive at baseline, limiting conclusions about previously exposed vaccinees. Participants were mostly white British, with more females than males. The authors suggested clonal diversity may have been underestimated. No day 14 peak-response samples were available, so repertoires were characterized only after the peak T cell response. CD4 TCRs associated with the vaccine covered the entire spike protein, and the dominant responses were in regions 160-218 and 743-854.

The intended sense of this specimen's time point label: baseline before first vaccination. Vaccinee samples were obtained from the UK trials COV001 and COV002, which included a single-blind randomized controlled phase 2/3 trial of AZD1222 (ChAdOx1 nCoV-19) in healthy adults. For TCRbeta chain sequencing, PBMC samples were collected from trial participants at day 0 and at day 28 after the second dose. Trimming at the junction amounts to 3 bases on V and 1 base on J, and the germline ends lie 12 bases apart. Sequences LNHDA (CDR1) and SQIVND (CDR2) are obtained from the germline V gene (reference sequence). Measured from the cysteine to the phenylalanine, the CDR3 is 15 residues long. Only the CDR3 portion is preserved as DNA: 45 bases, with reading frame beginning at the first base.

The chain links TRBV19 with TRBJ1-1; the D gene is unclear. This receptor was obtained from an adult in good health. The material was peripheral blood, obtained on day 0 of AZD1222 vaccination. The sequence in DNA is TGTGCCAGTAGTATCGTAGGCAGTTGGAACACTGAAGCTTTCTTT. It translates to CASSIVGSWNTEAFF.